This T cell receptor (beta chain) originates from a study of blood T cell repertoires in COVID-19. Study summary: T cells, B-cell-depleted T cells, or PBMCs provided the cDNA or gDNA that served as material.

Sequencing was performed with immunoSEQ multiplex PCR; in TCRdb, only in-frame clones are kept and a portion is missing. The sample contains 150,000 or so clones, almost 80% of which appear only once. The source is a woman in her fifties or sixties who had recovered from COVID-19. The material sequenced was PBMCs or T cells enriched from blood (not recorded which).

The CDR3 region is CASRGGQGAPGQPQHF. As DNA, the CDR3 is TGTGCCAGTCGGGGGGGACAGGGGGCGCCGGGGCAGCCCCAGCATTTT. The chain recombines TRBV19 with TRBJ1-5, with 12 positions matching TRBD1. The CDR3 has 16 amino acids. Germline values: CDR1 LNHDA, CDR2 SQIVND (reference sequence). The V gene end was trimmed by 8 bases and the J gene end by 7 bases; junction bases not matched to a gene: 12.